This entry lists 13 T cell receptor beta chains sequenced from one sample in a study of T-cell memory formation after mild COVID-19. TCRdb used MiXCR to reprocess the 5' RACE reads, holding one entry per CDR3 protein. Here the sample spans about 270,000 distinct CDR3 sequences, under 20% being singletons. Material for sequencing was PBMCs or a T cell subset sorted from them (not recorded which). These receptors were collected from a man between 18 and 35 years old who had mild COVID-19 (a few samples of this study predate the infection). Cell type and time point are not known.

At least ten counts were recorded for this clonotype. This sequence joins TRBV5-4 and TRBJ2-5; 9 bases agree with TRBD2. Germline-derived CDR1 and CDR2 are SGHNT and YYREEE (reference sequence). This CDR3 has 15 amino acids. J was trimmed by 4 bases and V by 3 bases; bases with no gene match: 7. CDR3 in amino acids: CASSWDAGGGETQYF. The CDR3, as DNA: TGTGCCAGCAGCTGGGACGCGGGGGGGGGAGAGACCCAGTACTTC.

This clonotype occurred a few times. The chain is built from TRBV10-3 and TRBJ2-7, with D possibly being TRBD1 (6 bases). The germline CDR1 and CDR2 sequences are ENHRY and SYGVKD. There are 12 residues in the CDR3. Trimming took 7 bases from V and 5 from J, leaving 12 bases between them. The CDR3 here is CAINTGSNEQYF. DNA for the CDR3: TGTGCCATCAACACAGGGTCCAACGAGCAGTACTTC.

This rearrangement joins TRBV28 to TRBJ2-7; TRBD1 aligns across 7 bases. With V trimmed by 6 bases and J by 0 bases, 8 bases remained unmatched. Germline V gene lookup returns CDR1 MDHEN and CDR2 SYDVKM. The CDR3 contains 15 residues. The CDR3 bases are TGTGCCAGCAGCCACGGACAGGCGAGCTCCTACGAGCAGTACGTC. Amino acids: CASSHGQASSYEQYV.

This clonotype turned up a few times. This chain uses TRBV4-1 with TRBJ2-4; D gene ambiguous. The CDR3 runs to 15 residues. V lost 0 bases, J lost 3 bases, and 9 bases lay in between. CDR1 MGHRA and CDR2 YSYEKL come from the germline V gene. The CDR3, as DNA: TGCGCCAGCAGCCAAGATCCCCATGGCAAAAACATTCAGTACTTC. Residues: CASSQDPHGKNIQYF.

The chain combines TRBV3-1 with TRBJ2-5; 7 bases agree with TRBD1. CDR1 is LGHDT and CDR2 is YNNKEL in the germline V gene (reference sequence). V shed 6 bases, J shed 9 bases, and the junction held 16 bases outside the gene matches. This CDR3 region has 15 residues. This CDR3 reads CASSTTRDSHGAQYF. The CDR3 DNA follows: TGTGCCAGCAGTACGACCCGGGACAGTCACGGGGCCCAGTACTTC.

The rearrangement uses TRBV20-1 and TRBJ2-1; possibly TRBD2 for D (7 bases). This CDR3 has 14 amino acids. Trimming removed 3 bases at V and 4 bases at J, with 13 bases between. In germline, CDR1 is DFQATT, CDR2 SNEGSKA (reference sequence). The CDR3 DNA follows: TGCAGTGCTAGGTGGGGGGGCTCTTACAATGAGCAGTTCTTC. This encodes CSARWGGSYNEQFF.

V gene TRBV6-1 combines with J gene TRBJ2-7, with 11 bases matching TRBD2. The CDR3 is 16 amino acids. The V gene's germline CDR1 is MNHNS and CDR2 SASEGT. Trimming cost V 4 bases and J 3 bases; bases outside gene matches: 8. The CDR3 loop is CASSVLAGESHYEQYF. The CDR3 DNA follows: TGTGCCAGCAGTGTACTAGCGGGGGAGTCGCACTACGAGCAGTACTTC.

About this clonotype: This may arise from a read error, as a much more abundant clone is one base away. This chain uses TRBV4-1 with TRBJ1-2; 8 bases align to TRBD1. V dropped 6 bases and J dropped 4; count of bases not matched to a gene: 19. The CDR3 extends over 18 amino acids. Germline values: CDR1 MGHRA, CDR2 YSYEKL. For the CDR3, the DNA is TGCGCCAGCAGGGCAGGACTCTGGGACAGGTTCTCGAGCTATGGCTACACCTTC. Translated: CASRAGLWDRFSSYGYTF.

This clonotype was observed a few times. The rearrangement uses TRBV4-1 and TRBJ1-1, with D possibly matching TRBD1 (5 bases). This CDR3 spans 13 amino acids. Trimming stripped 2 bases from V and 9 bases from J, with 13 bases between. Looked up from germline, CDR1 is MGHRA and CDR2 is YSYEKL. CDR3 DNA sequence: TGCGCCAGCAGCCAAAGAGGGGAGGTGAAAGCTTTCTTT. This sequence encodes CASSQRGEVKAFF.

This clonotype was detected only a few times. The V and J genes are TRBV2 and TRBJ2-1; a possible D gene is TRBD1 (7 bases). The germline V and J ends were trimmed by 7 bases and 9 bases, with 22 bases remaining between them. This CDR3 is built from 15 residues. Per germline, CDR1 SNHLY and CDR2 FYNNEI. The DNA for the CDR3 is TGTGCCAGCAAAAGGGGGCAGGGGGGTCATATTGAGCAGTTCTTC. Protein: CASKRGQGGHIEQFF.

The chain links TRBV9 to TRBJ1-3; D is unresolved. This CDR3 is built from 15 residues. Germline V gene lookup returns CDR1 SGDLS and CDR2 YYNGEE. Trimming took off 4 bases at V and 4 bases at J, with 15 bases between the two ends. The CDR3 loop is CASSPLRTGGNTIYF. For the CDR3, the DNA is TGTGCCAGCAGCCCTCTTAGGACGGGCGGAAACACCATATATTTT.

The genes are TRBV6-2 or TRBV6-3 and TRBJ2-7; TRBD1 aligns across 8 bases. V was clipped by 1 base and J by 0 bases; unmatched bases: 8. Germline CDR1 and CDR2: MNHEY and SVGEGT. CDR3 length: 17 residues. The CDR3 loop reads CASSYFLGTGPSYEQYF. The CDR3 DNA follows: TGTGCCAGCAGTTACTTCTTGGGGACAGGCCCCTCCTACGAGCAGTACTTC.

This clonotype was found a few times. The V gene is TRBV21-1, the J gene TRBJ2-1; the table's D gene call, TRBD2, was not cross checked with the DNA. TRBV21-1 corresponds to a pseudogene. This CDR3 is 16 amino acids long. The CDR3 spells CASSTVVTSKGNEQFF. DNA of the CDR3: TGTGCCAGCAGCACTGTGGTGACTAGTAAAGGCAATGAGCAGTTCTTC.